This TCR beta chain was sequenced in a study of T cells in Graves' hyperthyroidism and ophthalmopathy. This clonotype occurred a few times. The TCR beta CDR3 regions underwent amplification using RNA transcripts as the source. The HTBI set primed first-round TCR CDR3 RT-PCR. TCRdb reprocessed the multiplex PCR reads via MiXCR and lists one record per CDR3 protein. Counted here are some 740,000 distinct CDR3 sequences, 12% to 15% occurring once; the ten biggest clones make up 10% to 13%. Trimming shortened V by 4 bases and J by 5 bases, and 9 bases separated the two germline ends. Looked up from germline, CDR1 is MDHEN and CDR2 is SYDVKM. The CDR3 has 13 amino acids. The study left out patients who had uncontrolled infection, other autoimmune disease, pregnancy or lactation.

The receptor comes from a woman under 30 with Graves' hyperthyroidism. This sequence joins TRBV28 and TRBJ2-4, with D hard to call. Sample: blood. The CDR3, as DNA: TGTGCCAGCAGTTGCCTTGGGGAAAACATTCAGTACTTC. It translates to CASSCLGENIQYF.